This section outlines one T cell receptor (beta chain) sequence together with its context. The method was immunoSEQ multiplex PCR; TCRdb's version includes in-frame clones alone and lacks a portion of them. The sample yields about 130,000 clones, approximately 96% seen once. These data are taken from a study of T cell changes during pregnancy in multiple sclerosis. The source material was peripheral blood, sampled after pregnancy. The sequence was collected from a female donor with multiple sclerosis, enrolled in a pregnancy study.

CDR3 loop: CASSSDWYNEQFF. In DNA form, the CDR3 reads TGTGCCAGCAGTTCGGACTGGTACAATGAGCAGTTCTTC. The rearrangement joins TRBV27 to TRBJ2-1; D may be TRBD2 (5 bases). CDR1 and CDR2 (germline): MNHEY, SMNVEV (reference sequence). V lost 4 bases to trimming and J lost 4 bases, with 8 bases between them. The length of the CDR3 is 13 residues.